A single sample is the source of the 17 T cell receptor beta chains below, sequenced in a study of radiotherapy plus CTLA-4 blockade in lung cancer. Sequencing was performed with immunoSEQ multiplex PCR; in TCRdb, only in-frame clones are kept and a portion is missing. The sample has about 98,000 clones; approximately 78% are singletons. The sequencing used peripheral blood, collected from a patient treated with radiotherapy plus ipilimumab. The receptors originated from a human donor with non-small cell lung cancer who had a partial response to radiotherapy plus ipilimumab.

V gene TRBV6-1 combines with J gene TRBJ2-7, with D perhaps TRBD1 (6 bases). Germline V gene sequence: CDR1 MNHNS, CDR2 SASEGT. The CDR3 length is 15 residues. V lost 4 bases to trimming and J lost 2 bases, with 15 bases between them. DNA for the CDR3: TGTGCCAGCAGTGCATACAGGGAGACCGCCTACGAGCAGTACTTC. It encodes CASSAYRETAYEQYF.

This chain links TRBV11-2 with TRBJ1-5; 7 bases are shared with TRBD1. The CDR3 covers 14 residues. Germline CDR1 is SGHAT and CDR2 is FQNNGV. Unmatched junction bases numbered 4, after V lost 5 bases and J lost 3 bases. CDR3 DNA sequence: TGTGCCAGCAGCCCACAGGGGATCAATCAGCCCCAGCATTTT. Amino acids: CASSPQGINQPQHF.

The genes are TRBV29-1 and TRBJ2-5; TRBD2 matches 10 bases. Trimming cost V 4 bases and J 1 base; bases outside gene matches: 3. CDR1 is SQVTM and CDR2 is ANQGSEA in the germline V gene. CDR3 size: 14 residues. The CDR3 DNA follows: TGCAGCGTTGGTAGCGGGAGGTTCCAAGAGACCCAGTACTTC. Translated, it gives CSVGSGRFQETQYF.

The CDR3 DNA reads as TGTGCCAGCAGCTTGACTAGCGGGATCAAAGAGACCCAGTACTTC. Its protein is CASSLTSGIKETQYF. V gene TRBV7-2 combines with J gene TRBJ2-5; 11 nucleotides match TRBD2. The CDR3 extends over 15 amino acids. From germline, CDR1 is SGHTA and CDR2 FQGNSA. V dropped 3 bases and J dropped 3; count of bases not matched to a gene: 3.

The chain uses TRBV7-6 and TRBJ2-4; 11 bases are shared with TRBD2. Germline assignment: CDR1 SGHVS and CDR2 FNYEAQ. V lost 0 bases and J lost 0; bases outside the gene matches: 10. The CDR3 totals 20 residues. The CDR3: CASSLAGTSGVLLAKNIQYF. The CDR3 DNA sequence: TGTGCCAGCAGCTTAGCTGGGACTAGCGGAGTTCTCCTAGCCAAAAACATTCAGTACTTC.

The gene calls are TRBV19 and TRBJ1-5, with 8 bases aligning to TRBD1. V lost 5 bases and J lost 6; bases outside the gene matches: 15. CDR1 and CDR2 from the germline V gene are LNHDA and SQIVND (reference sequence). The length of the CDR3 is 17 residues. For the CDR3, the DNA is TGTGCCAGTAGTCTGGACGGGAGACAGGGGACAAGTCAGCCCCAGCATTTT. It is translated as CASSLDGRQGTSQPQHF.

The chain uses TRBV7-9 and TRBJ2-2; TRBD2 agrees at 7 bases. This CDR3 has 16 amino acids. With V trimmed by 5 bases and J by 4 bases, 10 bases remained unmatched. Germline V gene sequence: CDR1 SEHNR, CDR2 FQNEAQ (reference sequence). The CDR3 loop is CASSRDGGRVTGELFF. The CDR3 nucleotides read TGTGCCAGCAGCCGCGACGGGGGGAGAGTCACCGGGGAGCTGTTTTTT.

This clone has a single count. V gene TRBV28 combines with J gene TRBJ1-2; 7 bases match TRBD1. Germline values: CDR1 MDHEN, CDR2 SYDVKM. V lost 4 bases to trimming and J lost 6 bases; unmatched junction nucleotides: 14. CDR3 size: 16 residues. The CDR3 nucleotides read TGTGCCAGCAGTTCCCCAGGGGGGTCTGGGAGTAATGGCTACACCTTC. Translation: CASSSPGGSGSNGYTF.

The chain employs TRBV5-1 and TRBJ1-5; D perhaps matches TRBD1 (6 bases). This CDR3 has 15 residues. CDR1 and CDR2 from the germline V gene are SGHRS and YFSETQ. V was shortened by 0 bases and J by 3 bases, with 10 bases between the two germline ends. This CDR3 is CASSLEGVVNQPQHF. Written as DNA, the CDR3 is TGCGCCAGCAGCTTGGAGGGGGTGGTCAATCAGCCCCAGCATTTT.

J is TRBJ2-6 and V is TRBV6-1; weak D call: TRBD1 (6 bases). Between the trimmed V and J ends, which lost 3 bases and 0 bases, there was a span of 12 bases. Germline CDR1 reads MNHNS; CDR2 reads SASEGT. This CDR3 has 17 amino acids. The CDR3 spells CASSDDRRASGANVLTF. The CDR3 DNA follows: TGTGCCAGCAGTGACGACAGGCGTGCCTCTGGGGCCAACGTCCTGACTTTC.

This clone was picked up one time. The J gene is TRBJ2-7, the V gene TRBV6-1, with 12 bases fitting TRBD1. The germline V gene encodes CDR1 MNHNS and CDR2 SASEGT. J was trimmed by 0 bases and V by 0 bases; bases with no gene match: 12. CDR3 size: 20 residues. The CDR3 DNA is TGTGCCAGCAGTGAAGCGCTCTTCTCGGGACAGGGGGCTACCTCCTACGAGCAGTACTTC. This encodes CASSEALFSGQGATSYEQYF.

The chain couples TRBV28 to TRBJ2-1; D perhaps matches TRBD2 (6 bases). The CDR3 extends over 12 amino acids. V was shortened by 11 bases and J by 1 base, with 9 bases between the two germline ends. Per the germline V gene, CDR1 is MDHEN and CDR2 is SYDVKM. The CDR3 region is CAGGASYNEQFF. The CDR3 DNA is TGTGCCGGAGGGGCGTCCTACAATGAGCAGTTCTTC.

This chain connects TRBV7-9 to TRBJ1-1; D remains unclear. Germline loops: CDR1 SEHNR, CDR2 FQNEAQ (reference sequence). The CDR3 runs 16 residues. V lost 5 bases and J lost 1, with 17 bases in between. The CDR3 is CASSQAHGSSNTEAFF. The CDR3 nucleotides read TGTGCCAGCAGCCAAGCTCACGGTAGTTCGAACACTGAAGCTTTCTTT.

As regards this clone: It is unclear where the CDR3 begins or ends on the DNA, so no DNA is shown, and the CDR3 is as TCRdb lists it. The V and J genes are TRBV21-1 and TRBJ1-5. TRBV21-1 is classified as a pseudogene. Including both end residues, the CDR3 is 17 amino acids long. The CDR3 sequence: CASSKEVGVGSNQPQHF.

The DNA of the CDR3 is TGTGCCAGCAGCAGCCCGCCCTCTGGAAACACCATATATTTT. As protein: CASSSPPSGNTIYF. The rearrangement joins TRBV9 to TRBJ1-3; D gene unclear. There are 14 residues in the CDR3. Looked up from germline, CDR1 is SGDLS and CDR2 is YYNGEE. Trimming left V 4 bases short and J 0 bases short, with 8 bases between.

The CDR3 reads CASSLGPSGSNIQYF. As DNA, the CDR3 is TGCGCCAGCAGCTTGGGGCCTAGCGGGAGCAACATTCAGTACTTC. The rearrangement joins TRBV5-1 to TRBJ2-4; the match to TRBD2 covers 10 bases. The V and J ends lost 0 bases and 7 bases, in that order; junction bases with no gene match: 4. Germline assignment: CDR1 SGHRS and CDR2 YFSETQ. The CDR3 consists of 15 residues.

The genes are TRBV2 and TRBJ2-5; no firm D call. CDR3 size: 14 residues. CDR1 and CDR2 from the germline V gene are SNHLY and FYNNEI. The V and J ends lost 0 bases and 5 bases respectively, with 10 bases between them. The CDR3: CASSEALNRETQYF. The CDR3 nucleotides are TGTGCCAGCAGTGAAGCGCTGAACCGGGAGACCCAGTACTTC.